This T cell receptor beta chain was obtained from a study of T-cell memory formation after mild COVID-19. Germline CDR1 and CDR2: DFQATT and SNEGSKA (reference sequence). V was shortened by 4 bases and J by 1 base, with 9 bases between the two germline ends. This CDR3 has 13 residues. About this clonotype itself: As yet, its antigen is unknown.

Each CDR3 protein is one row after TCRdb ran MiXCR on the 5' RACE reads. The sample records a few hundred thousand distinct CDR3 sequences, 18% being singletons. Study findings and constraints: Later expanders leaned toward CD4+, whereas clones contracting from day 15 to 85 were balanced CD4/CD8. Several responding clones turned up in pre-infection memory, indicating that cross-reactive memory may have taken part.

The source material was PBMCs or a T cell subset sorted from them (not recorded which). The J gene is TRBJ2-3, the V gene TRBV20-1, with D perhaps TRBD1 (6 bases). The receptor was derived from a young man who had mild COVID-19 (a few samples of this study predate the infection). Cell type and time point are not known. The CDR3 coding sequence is TGCAGTGCTAAACAGGGTGGCACAGATACGCAGTATTTT. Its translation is CSAKQGGTDTQYF.